Presented here are 20 T cell receptor beta chains from one specimen sequenced in a study of blood T cell repertoires in COVID-19. The protocol was immunoSEQ multiplex PCR, while the TCRdb copy is restricted to in-frame clones and leaves out a portion. The sample includes approximately 66,000 clones, more than 70% of them seen just once. Material for sequencing was peripheral blood. These TCRs come from a man aged 50-60 years with active COVID-19.

The chain links TRBV7-2 to TRBJ2-3; D perhaps matches TRBD2 (5 bases). This CDR3 contains 13 residues. Trimming cost V 4 bases and J 6 bases, with 11 bases left between them. The V gene's germline CDR1 is SGHTA and CDR2 FQGNSA. Written as DNA, the CDR3 is TGTGCCAGCAGCTCTCAACTAGAGGATACGCAGTATTTT. Protein sequence: CASSSQLEDTQYF.

The chain is built from TRBV5-4 and TRBJ2-5; 11 nucleotides match TRBD2. CDR3 length: 15 amino acids. In germline, CDR1 is SGHNT, CDR2 YYREEE (reference sequence). V shed 4 bases and J 2 bases; nucleotides not matched to a gene: 4. The CDR3 nucleotides are TGTGCCAGCAGCCCGAGGACTAGCGGGCAAGAGACCCAGTACTTC. Translated, it gives CASSPRTSGQETQYF. The full variable domain, in which reference TRBV5-4 and TRBJ2-5 provide the parts outside the CDR3, is ETGVTQSPTHLIKTRGQQVTLRCSSQSGHNTVSWYQQALGQGPQFIFQYYREEENGRGNFPPRFSGLQFPNYSSELNVNALELDDSALYLCASSPRTSGQETQYFGPGTRLLVL.

The chain combines TRBV9 with TRBJ2-5, with D maybe TRBD2 (6 bases). The V gene lost 0 bases and the J gene lost 4 bases, with 16 bases spanning the gap. The germline V gene has CDR1 SGDLS and CDR2 YYNGEE. CDR3 size: 16 residues. The CDR3 reads CASSVGSHPGGETQYF. The CDR3 DNA is TGTGCCAGCAGCGTAGGGAGCCACCCCGGGGGAGAGACCCAGTACTTC.

The chain recombines TRBV7-7 with TRBJ2-5, with TRBD2 as a possible D gene (5 bases). The V end lost 1 base, the J end lost 2 bases, and 14 bases lay between the germline ends. This CDR3 has 16 amino acids. In germline, CDR1 is SSHAT, CDR2 FNYEAQ (reference sequence). CDR3 sequence: CASSLGRLVVQETQYF. The CDR3 nucleotides read TGTGCCAGCAGCTTAGGGAGGCTAGTAGTGCAAGAGACCCAGTACTTC.

The rearrangement links TRBV5-1 to TRBJ2-2; perhaps TRBD2 as D (5 bases). The CDR3 extends over 13 amino acids. V shed 2 bases and J shed 3 bases, with 5 bases lying between them. Germline loops: CDR1 SGHRS, CDR2 YFSETQ. The CDR3 DNA reads as TGCGCCAGCAGCTTCGGGGACACCGGGGAGCTGTTTTTT. It is translated as CASSFGDTGELFF.

The CDR3 bases are TGTGCCAGCAGCTTAGTAGCCGAAGAGACCCAGTACTTC. The encoded protein is CASSLVAEETQYF. The chain has TRBV7-9 and TRBJ2-5; D not certain. Trimming cost V 1 base and J 3 bases, with 6 bases left between them. This CDR3 has 13 residues. Germline V gene sequence: CDR1 SEHNR, CDR2 FQNEAQ (reference sequence).

The gene calls are TRBV6-2 or TRBV6-3 and TRBJ2-3, with 10 bases matching TRBD1. Looked up from germline, CDR1 is MNHEY and CDR2 is SVGEGT. Trimming took 1 base from V and 4 from J; bases not matched to a gene: 5. The CDR3 length is 16 residues. The CDR3 DNA is TGTGCCAGCAGTTACTTCCGGGACAGGGGATCAGATACGCAGTATTTT. Its protein product is CASSYFRDRGSDTQYF.

V and J are TRBV5-5 and TRBJ1-5; 12 bases fit TRBD1. The J segment lost 2 bases and the V segment lost 3 bases, leaving 12 bases of the junction unmatched. Germline V gene sequence: CDR1 SGHKS, CDR2 YYEKEE (reference sequence). The CDR3 is 19 residues long. The DNA of the CDR3 is TGTGCCAGCAGCTCGTCCGGGACAGGGGGCCGTCATCGCAATCAGCCCCAGCATTTT. It is translated as CASSSSGTGGRHRNQPQHF.

The chain links TRBV4-1 to TRBJ2-1; TRBD1 is a possible D gene (5 bases). Trimming pared 2 bases from V and 4 bases from J, leaving 15 bases between. CDR1 and CDR2 from the germline V gene are MGHRA and YSYEKL. The CDR3 spans 16 residues. The CDR3 sequence: CASSQPRSAGYNEQFF. Here the CDR3 DNA reads TGCGCCAGCAGCCAACCCCGCAGCGCAGGGTACAATGAGCAGTTCTTC.

CDR3 sequence reads: CASSLDGGGNQPQHF. CDR3 in DNA: TGTGCCAGCAGCTTGGATGGGGGAGGGAATCAGCCCCAGCATTTT. This chain joins TRBV5-4 and TRBJ1-5, with D perhaps TRBD1 (5 bases). Trimming took 0 bases from V and 4 from J, leaving 11 bases between them. CDR3 length: 15 amino acids. CDR1 and CDR2 (germline): SGHNT, YYREEE (reference sequence).

The chain employs TRBV11-2 and TRBJ1-1, with 8 bases identical to TRBD1. This CDR3 is 15 amino acids long. The V and J ends lost 5 bases and 2 bases, in that order; junction bases with no gene match: 7. Germline V lookup: CDR1 SGHAT, CDR2 FQNNGV. CDR3 residues: CASSLRGTGNTEAFF. CDR3 in DNA: TGTGCCAGCAGCCTTAGGGGGACAGGCAACACTGAAGCTTTCTTT.

The V and J genes are TRBV6-5 and TRBJ1-2; 7 bases align to TRBD1. This CDR3 is 14 amino acids long. J lost 3 bases, V lost 6 bases, and 7 bases had no gene match. Germline V gene lookup returns CDR1 MNHEY and CDR2 SVGAGI. CDR3 loop: CASRPGTDHYGYTF. The CDR3 nucleotides are TGTGCCAGCAGACCCGGGACAGACCACTATGGCTACACCTTC.

The CDR3 protein is CASRTRGDSGGQETQYF. DNA of the CDR3: TGTGCCAGCAGGACCCGGGGGGATAGCGGGGGCCAAGAGACCCAGTACTTC. The J gene is TRBJ2-5, the V gene TRBV6-4; 9 bases are a match to TRBD2. The CDR3 is 17 amino acids. Germline V gives CDR1 MRHNA, CDR2 SNTAGT. V was pared by 6 bases and J by 1 base, with 12 bases of the junction left unmatched.

This clone has just a few counts. The chain employs TRBV5-4 and TRBJ2-5; 11 bases are shared with TRBD2. This CDR3 is built from 16 residues. V was clipped by 4 bases and J by 2 bases; unmatched bases: 7. Per the germline V gene, CDR1 is SGHNT and CDR2 is YYREEE (reference sequence). CDR3 protein: CASSIPGTSGQETQYF. The CDR3 bases are TGTGCCAGCAGCATCCCCGGGACTAGCGGACAAGAGACCCAGTACTTC.

The CDR3 nucleotides read TGTGCCAGCAGCCAGCGACCGGGACAGGGTCTATTCTTC. Residues: CASSQRPGQGLFF. The rearrangement uses TRBV14 and TRBJ2-1, with TRBD1 identical over 9 bases. V shed 3 bases, J shed 16 bases, and the junction held 10 bases outside the gene matches. This CDR3 region has 13 residues. The germline V gene has CDR1 SGHDN and CDR2 FVKESK.

V gene TRBV7-2 combines with J gene TRBJ2-2, with D possibly matching TRBD2 (6 bases). V gave up 5 bases and J gave up 5 bases, with 12 bases separating them. Germline lookup yields CDR1 SGHTA and CDR2 FQGNSA. This CDR3 region has 14 residues. The CDR3, as DNA: TGTGCCAGCAGCCAGGGACTCCTAACCGGGGAGCTGTTTTTT. It codes for CASSQGLLTGELFF.

This clone has just one count. The rearrangement links TRBV2 to TRBJ2-5; 7 bases match TRBD2. V trimming: 5 bases; J trimming: 3 bases; junction bases outside the gene matches: 6. CDR3 length equals 14 residues. Germline assignment: CDR1 SNHLY and CDR2 FYNNEI. The CDR3 here is CASSQNLAEETQYF. In DNA form, the CDR3 reads TGTGCCAGCAGTCAAAACCTAGCGGAAGAGACCCAGTACTTC.

The chain employs TRBV5-1 and TRBJ2-4, with 7 bases fitting TRBD2. The CDR3 runs to 19 residues. Per germline, CDR1 SGHRS and CDR2 YFSETQ. The J segment lost 0 bases and the V segment lost 4 bases, leaving 16 bases of the junction unmatched. The CDR3 loop is CASSPRGMQRGLAKNIQYF. In DNA, the CDR3 is TGCGCCAGCAGCCCCCGGGGGATGCAGCGGGGTCTAGCCAAAAACATTCAGTACTTC.

The V and J genes are TRBV7-8 and TRBJ2-7; 8 positions match TRBD2. Germline CDR1 SGHVS, CDR2 FQNEAQ. J gave up 5 bases and V 4 bases, and 16 bases lay outside the gene matches. The CDR3 contains 17 residues. This CDR3 reads CASSSGGGLVAINEQYV. DNA of the CDR3: TGTGCCAGCAGCTCAGGCGGGGGGCTAGTCGCCATCAACGAGCAGTACGTC.

This rearrangement joins TRBV5-1 to TRBJ1-6; TRBD1 matches at 7 bases. The CDR3 has 15 residues. Trimming cost V 0 bases and J 8 bases; bases outside gene matches: 5. CDR1 and CDR2 (germline): SGHRS, YFSETQ. The CDR3 sequence: CASSLAGQKYSPLHF. DNA for the CDR3: TGCGCCAGCAGCTTGGCGGGACAGAAATATTCACCCCTCCACTTT.